This T cell receptor beta chain was sequenced during a study of OX40 agonist ivuxolimab in advanced cancers. Across the study: Partial responses were recorded for three patients, including one with hepatocellular carcinoma and two with cutaneous melanoma.

Study outcomes and limitations: On average, CD8+ T cells had more expanded clones than CD4+.

The germline V gene encodes CDR1 SGDLS and CDR2 YYNGEE. The germline V and J ends were trimmed by 3 bases and 1 base, with 14 bases remaining between them. This CDR3 is built from 16 residues. TCRdb's table, derived via immunoSEQ multiplex PCR, lists solely in-frame clones and lacks some. The repertoire holds 50,000 to 75,000 clones, with 92% as singletons. Points on this clone: Its cognate antigen is unknown.

The chain carries TRBV9 and TRBJ2-1, with D possibly being TRBD2 (6 bases). The receptor was isolated from an adult with an advanced solid tumor such as melanoma, head and neck, liver or kidney cancer. The sequences come from CD4+ or CD8+ T cells sorted from blood, collected in a trial of the OX40 agonist ivuxolimab. DNA for the CDR3: TGTGCCAGCAGCGGGAGGGAGGTAGGGTCCTACAATGAGCAGTTCTTC. It codes for CASSGREVGSYNEQFF.